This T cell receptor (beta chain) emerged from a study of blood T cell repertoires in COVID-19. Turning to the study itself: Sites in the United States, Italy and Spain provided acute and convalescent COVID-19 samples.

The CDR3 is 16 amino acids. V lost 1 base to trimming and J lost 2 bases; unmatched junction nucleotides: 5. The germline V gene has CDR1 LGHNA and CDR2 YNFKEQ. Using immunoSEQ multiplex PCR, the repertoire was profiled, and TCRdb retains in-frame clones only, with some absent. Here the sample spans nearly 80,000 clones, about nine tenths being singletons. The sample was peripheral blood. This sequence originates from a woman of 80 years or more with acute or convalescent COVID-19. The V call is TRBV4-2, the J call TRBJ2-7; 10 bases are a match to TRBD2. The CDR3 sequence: CASSQVGTSVPYEQYF. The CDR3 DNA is TGTGCCAGCAGCCAAGTTGGGACTAGCGTTCCCTACGAGCAGTACTTC.